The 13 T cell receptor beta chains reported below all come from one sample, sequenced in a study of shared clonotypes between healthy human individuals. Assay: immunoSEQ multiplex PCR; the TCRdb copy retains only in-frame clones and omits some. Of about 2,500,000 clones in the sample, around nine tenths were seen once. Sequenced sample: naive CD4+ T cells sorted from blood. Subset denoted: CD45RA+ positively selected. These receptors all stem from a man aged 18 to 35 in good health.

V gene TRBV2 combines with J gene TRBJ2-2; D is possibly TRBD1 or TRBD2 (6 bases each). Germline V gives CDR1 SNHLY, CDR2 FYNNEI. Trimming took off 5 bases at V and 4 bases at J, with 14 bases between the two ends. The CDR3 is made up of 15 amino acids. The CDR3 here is CASSPLGGSTGELFF. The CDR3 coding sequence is TGTGCCAGCAGTCCCTTAGGGGGGTCCACCGGGGAGCTGTTTTTT.

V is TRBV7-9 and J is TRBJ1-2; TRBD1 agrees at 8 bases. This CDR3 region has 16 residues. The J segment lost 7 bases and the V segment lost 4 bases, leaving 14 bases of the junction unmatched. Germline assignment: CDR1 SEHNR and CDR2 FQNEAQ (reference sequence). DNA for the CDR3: TGTGCCAGCAGCTCCTCCGGGGCAGGGGGCGGGAGTGGCTACACCTTC. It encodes CASSSSGAGGGSGYTF.

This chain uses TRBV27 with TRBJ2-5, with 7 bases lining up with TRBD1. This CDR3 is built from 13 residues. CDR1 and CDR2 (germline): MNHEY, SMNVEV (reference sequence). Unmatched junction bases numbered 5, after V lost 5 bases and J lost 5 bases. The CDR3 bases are TGTGCCAGCAGTAGACAGGGTGGGGAGACCCAGTACTTC. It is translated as CASSRQGGETQYF.

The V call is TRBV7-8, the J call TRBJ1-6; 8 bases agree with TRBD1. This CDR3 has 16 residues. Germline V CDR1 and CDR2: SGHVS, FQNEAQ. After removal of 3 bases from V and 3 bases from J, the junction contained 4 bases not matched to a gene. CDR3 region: CASSFTGGNYNSPLHF. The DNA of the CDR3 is TGTGCCAGCAGCTTCACAGGGGGTAACTATAATTCACCCCTCCACTTT.

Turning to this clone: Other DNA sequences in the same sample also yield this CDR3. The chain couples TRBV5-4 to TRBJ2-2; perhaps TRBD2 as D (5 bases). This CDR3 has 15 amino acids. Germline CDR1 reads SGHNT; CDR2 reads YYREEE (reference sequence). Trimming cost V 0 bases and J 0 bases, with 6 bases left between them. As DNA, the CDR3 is TGTGCCAGCAGCTTGGCGGGGTCGAACACCGGGGAGCTGTTTTTT. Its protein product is CASSLAGSNTGELFF.

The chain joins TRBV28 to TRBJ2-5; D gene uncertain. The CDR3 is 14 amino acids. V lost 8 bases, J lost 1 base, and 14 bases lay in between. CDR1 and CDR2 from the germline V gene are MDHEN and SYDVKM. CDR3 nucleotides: TGTGCCAGCTCGACGATACGCGGCCAAGAGACCCAGTACTTC. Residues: CASSTIRGQETQYF.

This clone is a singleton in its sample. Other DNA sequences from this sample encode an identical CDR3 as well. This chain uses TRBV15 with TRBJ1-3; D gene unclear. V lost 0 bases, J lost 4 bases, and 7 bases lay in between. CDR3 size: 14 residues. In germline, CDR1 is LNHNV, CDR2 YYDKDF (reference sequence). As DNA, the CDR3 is TGTGCCACCAGCAGAGATCAGTCCGGAAACACCATATATTTT. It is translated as CATSRDQSGNTIYF.

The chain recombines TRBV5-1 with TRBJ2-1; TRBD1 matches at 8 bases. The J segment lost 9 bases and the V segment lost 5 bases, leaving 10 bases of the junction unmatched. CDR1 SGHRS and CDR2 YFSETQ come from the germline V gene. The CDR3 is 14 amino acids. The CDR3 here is CASRYTIQGAEQFF. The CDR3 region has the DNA TGCGCCAGCAGGTATACAATCCAGGGGGCTGAGCAGTTCTTC. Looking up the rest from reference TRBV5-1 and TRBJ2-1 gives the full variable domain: KAGVTQTPRYLIKTRGQQVTLSCSPISGHRSVSWYQQTPGQGLQFLFEYFSETQRNKGNFPGRFSGRQFSNSRSEMNVSTLELGDSALYLCASRYTIQGAEQFFGPGTRLTVL.

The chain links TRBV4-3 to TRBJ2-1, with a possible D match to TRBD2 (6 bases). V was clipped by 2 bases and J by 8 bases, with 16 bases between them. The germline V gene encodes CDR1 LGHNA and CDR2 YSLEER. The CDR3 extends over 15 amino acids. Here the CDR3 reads CASSQTGASWDEQFF. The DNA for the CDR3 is TGCGCCAGCAGCCAAACGGGAGCTTCATGGGATGAGCAGTTCTTC.

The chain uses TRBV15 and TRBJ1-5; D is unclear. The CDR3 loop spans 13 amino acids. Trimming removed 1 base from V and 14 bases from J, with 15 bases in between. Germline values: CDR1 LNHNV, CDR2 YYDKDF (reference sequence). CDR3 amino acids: CATSRVPQASKHF. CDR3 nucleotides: TGTGCCACCAGCAGAGTCCCCCAGGCGAGTAAGCATTTT.

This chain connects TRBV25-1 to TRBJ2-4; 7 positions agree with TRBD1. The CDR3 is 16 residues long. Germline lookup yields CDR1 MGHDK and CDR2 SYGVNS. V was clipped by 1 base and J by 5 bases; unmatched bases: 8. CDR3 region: CASSESVQGRENIQYF. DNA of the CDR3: TGTGCCAGCAGTGAATCGGTACAGGGGCGGGAAAACATTCAGTACTTC.

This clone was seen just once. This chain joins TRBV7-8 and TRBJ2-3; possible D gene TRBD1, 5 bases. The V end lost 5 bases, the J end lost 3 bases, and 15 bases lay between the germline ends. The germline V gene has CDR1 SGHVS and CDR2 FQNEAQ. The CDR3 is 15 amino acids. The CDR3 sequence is CASSPPWQGTDTQYF. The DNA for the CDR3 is TGTGCCAGCAGCCCCCCATGGCAGGGAACAGATACGCAGTATTTT. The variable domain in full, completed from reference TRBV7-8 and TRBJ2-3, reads GAGVSQSPRYKVAKRGQDVALRCDPISGHVSLFWYQQALGQGPEFLTYFQNEAQLDKSGLPSDRFFAERPEGSVSTLKIQRTQQEDSAVYLCASSPPWQGTDTQYFGPGTRLTVL.

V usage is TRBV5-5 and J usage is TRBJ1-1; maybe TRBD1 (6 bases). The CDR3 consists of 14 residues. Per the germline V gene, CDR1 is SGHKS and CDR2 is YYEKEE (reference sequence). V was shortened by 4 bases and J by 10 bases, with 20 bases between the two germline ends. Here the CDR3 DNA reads TGTGCCAGCAGCATACAGGGTTTTGTACGTGGAGCTTTCTTT. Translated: CASSIQGFVRGAFF.